Presented here are 26 T cell receptor beta chains from one specimen sequenced in a study of T-cell reconstitution after alpha-beta-depleted transplantation in children. As it was prepared, the TCRbeta library received unique molecular identifiers. TCRdb recomputed calls from the PCR reads with MiXCR, one row per CDR3 protein. The table includes 500,000 or so distinct CDR3 sequences, 32% detected once. Sequenced here: PBMCs from the stem cell graft donor, sampled from the stem cell graft. These receptors were obtained from a human donor who donated a stem cell graft to a child with aplastic anemia.

This rearrangement joins TRBV14 to TRBJ2-3; D remains ambiguous. V lost 0 bases, J lost 1 base, and 14 bases lay in between. Germline V CDR1 and CDR2: SGHDN, FVKESK. The CDR3 is 17 residues long. CDR3 amino acids: CASSQDRRYLGTDTQYF. The CDR3 DNA reads TGTGCCAGCAGCCAAGATAGGAGATACCTAGGCACAGATACGCAGTATTTT. Full variable domain (remainder filled in from reference TRBV14 and TRBJ2-3): EAGVTQFPSHSVIEKGQTVTLRCDPISGHDNLYWYRRVMGKEIKFLLHFVKESKQDESGMPNNRFLAERTGGTYSTLKVQPAELEDSGVYFCASSQDRRYLGTDTQYFGPGTRLTVL.

This clonotype showed up just a few times. J is TRBJ1-1 and V is TRBV5-1, with a weak D call TRBD1 (5 bases). Trimming left V 4 bases short and J 4 bases short, with 23 bases between. CDR3 length: 17 amino acids. Germline values: CDR1 SGHRS, CDR2 YFSETQ. CDR3 nucleotides: TGCGCCAGCAGCCATCTAACAGGAGCACGGGGTGGCACTGAAGCTTTCTTT. Residues: CASSHLTGARGGTEAFF.

A few counts support this clonotype. The gene calls are TRBV20-1 and TRBJ1-2, with D tentatively TRBD1 (5 bases). The CDR3 extends over 13 amino acids. V lost 1 base and J lost 3, with 9 bases in between. Germline V lookup: CDR1 DFQATT, CDR2 SNEGSKA (reference sequence). As DNA, the CDR3 is TGCAGTGCTAGAGCGCAGGGATACTATGGCTACACCTTC. It codes for CSARAQGYYGYTF.

This chain links TRBV9 with TRBJ2-1; 7 bases fit TRBD2. Germline trimming cut 2 bases from V and 10 bases from J; bases unmatched to any gene: 9. This CDR3 is built from 14 residues. Germline V gene lookup returns CDR1 SGDLS and CDR2 YYNGEE. CDR3 DNA sequence: TGTGCCAGCAGCGTTGGGGGGGATTTGATCGAGCAGTTCTTC. Translation gives CASSVGGDLIEQFF.

The chain uses TRBV12-3 or TRBV12-4 and TRBJ1-5; 8 bases line up with TRBD1. The junction had 1 base not matched to a gene; V was cut back by 2 bases and J by 1 base. This CDR3 is built from 15 residues. The CDR3 spells CASSLYRGSNQPQHF. CDR3 bases: TGTGCCAGCAGTTTATACAGGGGGAGCAATCAGCCCCAGCATTTT.

This clonotype came up a few times. The V gene is TRBV7-2, the J gene TRBJ1-2, with unresolved D. The germline CDR1 and CDR2 sequences are SGHTA and FQGNSA. This CDR3 contains 15 residues. With 5 bases removed from V and 8 bases from J, the gap between germline ends came to 21 bases. CDR3 sequence (DNA): TGTGCCAGCAGCCCCGTCTCGCTTAACACACACGGCTACACCTTC. It encodes CASSPVSLNTHGYTF.

This clonotype has only a few counts. The gene calls are TRBV5-8 and TRBJ2-7; 10 positions match TRBD1. The CDR3 has 16 residues. J was trimmed by 5 bases and V by 3 bases; bases with no gene match: 11. Germline lookup yields CDR1 SGHTS and CDR2 YDEGEE. The CDR3 protein is CASSSRVADRGDEQYF. DNA for the CDR3: TGTGCCAGCAGCTCAAGGGTCGCGGACAGGGGGGACGAGCAGTACTTC.

The chain uses TRBV19 and TRBJ1-6; 8 bases line up with TRBD1. Germline lookup yields CDR1 LNHDA and CDR2 SQIVND (reference sequence). Losses at the gene ends were 6 bases for V and 7 bases for J; bases not matched to a gene: 8. The CDR3 contains 15 residues. CDR3 protein: CASRAGTGINSPLHF. CDR3 nucleotides: TGTGCCAGTAGGGCGGGGACAGGCATCAATTCACCCCTCCACTTT.

This clonotype was seen only a few times. The CDR3 coding sequence is TGCAGCGTTGAAGACCAGTTCAATGAGCAGTTCTTC. It yields the protein CSVEDQFNEQFF. The V and J genes are TRBV29-1 and TRBJ2-1, with no clear D. V dropped 0 bases and J dropped 6 bases, with 6 bases sitting between them. CDR1 is SQVTM and CDR2 is ANQGSEA in the germline V gene. CDR3 length: 12 amino acids.

V gene TRBV28 combines with J gene TRBJ2-7; D remains ambiguous. Germline V gene lookup returns CDR1 MDHEN and CDR2 SYDVKM. The CDR3 spans 16 residues. With 0 bases removed from V and 0 bases from J, the gap between germline ends came to 12 bases. CDR3 nucleotides: TGTGCCAGCAGTTTATGGAGTAACCCAAGCTCCTACGAGCAGTACTTC. Translation gives CASSLWSNPSSYEQYF.

V gene TRBV19 combines with J gene TRBJ2-3; no clear D. CDR3 length: 14 amino acids. Trimming removed 1 base at V and 4 bases at J, with 9 bases between. Germline CDR1 reads LNHDA; CDR2 reads SQIVND (reference sequence). The CDR3 DNA follows: TGTGCCAGTAGTATAGCCCCTCGTCCAGATACGCAGTATTTT. It encodes CASSIAPRPDTQYF.

The chain recombines TRBV18 with TRBJ2-3, with TRBD2 identical over 8 bases. Germline V gene data show CDR1 as KGHSH and CDR2 as LQKENI. This CDR3 is built from 16 residues. J gave up 0 bases and V 3 bases, and 5 bases lay outside the gene matches. DNA of the CDR3: TGTGCCAGCTCACCCGTGAGCGGGAGAAGCACAGATACGCAGTATTTT. Residues: CASSPVSGRSTDTQYF.

This chain joins TRBV5-5 and TRBJ1-2; D not certain. With 2 bases removed from V and 10 bases from J, the gap between germline ends came to 9 bases. CDR1 and CDR2 (germline): SGHKS, YYEKEE (reference sequence). This CDR3 has 11 amino acids. CDR3 in amino acids: CASSLDGYYTF. CDR3 DNA: TGTGCCAGCAGCTTAGACGGATACTACACCTTC.

This clonotype has a handful of counts. The chain is built from TRBV6-1 and TRBJ2-7, with TRBD2 matching 11 bases. The V and J ends lost 2 bases and 6 bases, in that order; junction bases with no gene match: 12. The CDR3 length is 17 residues. Germline V gene data show CDR1 as MNHNS and CDR2 as SASEGT. The CDR3 reads CASSERNTLAGAGEQYF. As DNA, the CDR3 is TGTGCCAGCAGTGAACGGAATACACTAGCGGGAGCTGGCGAGCAGTACTTC.

The chain employs TRBV6-5 and TRBJ1-1; D unresolved. The V end lost 0 bases, the J end lost 0 bases, and 11 bases lay between the germline ends. Germline V gene lookup returns CDR1 MNHEY and CDR2 SVGAGI. The CDR3 loop spans 16 amino acids. The CDR3 region is CASSYSRRAMNTEAFF. CDR3 in DNA: TGTGCCAGCAGTTACTCTCGTCGGGCCATGAACACTGAAGCTTTCTTT.

The V gene is TRBV5-1, the J gene TRBJ1-5; D may be TRBD1 (6 bases). V was trimmed by 3 bases and J by 7 bases, leaving 17 bases between them. Germline CDR1 SGHRS, CDR2 YFSETQ. The CDR3 sequence is 15 residues long. The CDR3 loop reads CASSSGTSLMQPQHF. CDR3 DNA sequence: TGCGCCAGCAGCTCCGGGACATCGCTGATGCAGCCCCAGCATTTT. The whole variable domain, remainder taken from reference TRBV5-1 and TRBJ1-5, is KAGVTQTPRYLIKTRGQQVTLSCSPISGHRSVSWYQQTPGQGLQFLFEYFSETQRNKGNFPGRFSGRQFSNSRSEMNVSTLELGDSALYLCASSSGTSLMQPQHFGDGTRLSIL.

This rearrangement joins TRBV4-2 to TRBJ2-5; 7 bases are a match to TRBD2. The germline V gene encodes CDR1 LGHNA and CDR2 YNFKEQ. The CDR3 is made up of 18 amino acids. Trimming took 0 bases from V and 2 from J; bases not matched to a gene: 12. The CDR3 is CASSQDLPGGSRQETQYF. The CDR3, as DNA: TGTGCCAGCAGCCAAGATCTCCCAGGCGGGAGTAGGCAAGAGACCCAGTACTTC.

This clonotype was seen a handful of times. The chain employs TRBV29-1 and TRBJ1-1; D remains ambiguous. The CDR3 runs to 12 residues. The germline V gene has CDR1 SQVTM and CDR2 ANQGSEA. V was trimmed by 3 bases and J by 1 base, leaving 6 bases between them. This CDR3 reads CSVDNRNTEAFF. CDR3 nucleotide sequence: TGCAGCGTTGATAATAGGAACACTGAAGCTTTCTTT.

J is TRBJ1-1 and V is TRBV4-3; 8 bases are shared with TRBD1. Germline values: CDR1 LGHNA, CDR2 YSLEER. The CDR3 is 17 residues long. The trim removed 5 bases at V and 6 bases at J, leaving 17 bases unmatched. This CDR3 reads CASSSGQVVVRKPEAFF. The DNA of the CDR3 is TGCGCCAGCAGCTCGGGACAGGTCGTTGTGAGAAAGCCTGAAGCTTTCTTT.

The chain is built from TRBV6-2 or TRBV6-3 and TRBJ2-1, with 9 bases aligning to TRBD1. Germline V gives CDR1 MNHEY, CDR2 SVGEGT. V lost 6 bases to trimming and J lost 1 base; unmatched junction nucleotides: 16. The CDR3 runs 19 residues. This chain's CDR3 is CASRPSGKGQGGSYNEQFF. CDR3 in DNA: TGTGCCAGCAGACCCTCGGGAAAGGGACAGGGAGGGTCCTACAATGAGCAGTTCTTC.

V gene TRBV5-1 combines with J gene TRBJ2-1; D gene ambiguous. The CDR3 has 15 residues. Germline CDR1 reads SGHRS; CDR2 reads YFSETQ. V was trimmed by 7 bases and J by 0 bases, leaving 14 bases between them. As DNA, the CDR3 is TGCGCCAGCTACGTCATAAAGAGCTCCTACAATGAGCAGTTCTTC. Translating it yields CASYVIKSSYNEQFF.

V is TRBV10-3 and J is TRBJ1-2; 10 nucleotides agree with TRBD1. The CDR3 sequence is 15 residues long. V lost 3 bases to trimming and J lost 4 bases; unmatched junction nucleotides: 5. Germline V CDR1 and CDR2: ENHRY, SYGVKD. CDR3 nucleotides: TGTGCCATCAGTGAAAGGGACAGGGGCGGCTATGGCTACACCTTC. Protein sequence: CAISERDRGGYGYTF.

The gene calls are TRBV7-2 and TRBJ2-3; D is unclear. CDR1 and CDR2 (germline): SGHTA, FQGNSA. The CDR3 sequence is 13 residues long. The V gene lost 5 bases and the J gene lost 4 bases, with 10 bases spanning the gap. CDR3 DNA sequence: TGTGCCAGCAGCCACGGTACGCCAGATACGCAGTATTTT. Amino acids: CASSHGTPDTQYF.

This clonotype was counted between two and nine times. The rearrangement joins TRBV20-1 to TRBJ2-7; D remains ambiguous. The V end lost 3 bases, the J end lost 1 base, and 19 bases lay between the germline ends. The CDR3 has 16 residues. Per the germline V gene, CDR1 is DFQATT and CDR2 is SNEGSKA (reference sequence). The CDR3 DNA sequence: TGCAGTGCTAGCCCCCTGCGGCTAGAAGGTTCCTACGAGCAGTACTTC. Translating gives CSASPLRLEGSYEQYF.

The genes are TRBV4-2 and TRBJ2-1; 9 bases align to TRBD2. From germline, CDR1 is LGHNA and CDR2 YNFKEQ. Trimming took 6 bases from V and 9 from J; bases not matched to a gene: 12. The CDR3 spans 15 residues. CDR3 amino acids: CASRYGGAGGSEQFF. In DNA, the CDR3 is TGTGCCAGCAGATACGGAGGGGCGGGAGGGAGTGAGCAGTTCTTC.

The chain links TRBV4-1 to TRBJ2-6; tentatively, D is TRBD2 (5 bases). Germline lookup yields CDR1 MGHRA and CDR2 YSYEKL. Deletions cut 3 bases from V and 0 bases from J, with 9 bases between. CDR3 length: 16 residues. CDR3 in amino acids: CASSHLAGSGANVLTF. CDR3 nucleotides: TGCGCCAGCAGCCACTTGGCGGGCTCTGGGGCCAACGTCCTGACTTTC.